These 20 T cell receptor beta chains were sequenced from one sample in a study of T cells after yellow fever vaccination. TCRdb re-called the 5' RACE reads through MiXCR, storing one row per CDR3 protein. This sample yields 200,000 to 300,000 distinct CDR3 sequences, of which roughly 13% are seen a single time; roughly 0.5% belongs to the top ten. This specimen was CD4+ T cells sorted from PBMCs, taken 45 days after the yellow fever booster vaccination. The receptors here all came from a man under 40 who received the YFV17D yellow fever vaccine.

The genes are TRBV18 and TRBJ2-7; a weak D match, TRBD1 (9 bases). Trimming stripped 6 bases from V and 3 bases from J, with 27 bases between. CDR1 is KGHSH and CDR2 is LQKENI in the germline V gene. CDR3 size: 18 residues. DNA for the CDR3: TGTGCCAGCTCGGAGGGACAGGGAGGCCTAGCGGGCCTCTACGAGCAGTACTTC. It encodes CASSEGQGGLAGLYEQYF.

The chain combines TRBV7-2 with TRBJ2-5, with 7 positions matching TRBD1. This CDR3 has 15 residues. V was clipped by 3 bases and J by 3 bases; unmatched bases: 7. Germline loops: CDR1 SGHTA, CDR2 FQGNSA. DNA for the CDR3: TGTGCCAGCAGCTTGTACAGGGGTGGGAAAGAGACCCAGTACTTC. This translates into CASSLYRGGKETQYF.

This clonotype was detected only a few times. The chain recombines TRBV21-1 with TRBJ2-1; the listed D gene, TRBD2, was not tested against the DNA. TRBV21-1 represents a pseudogene. There are 20 residues in the CDR3. CDR3 bases: TGTGCCAGCAGCAAAGTTGCTTTCCCGGGACTAGCGGGAAAGGGTAATGAGCAGTTCTTC. It translates to CASSKVAFPGLAGKGNEQFF.

This clonotype was seen a handful of times. The chain carries TRBV20-1 and TRBJ1-1; D is undetermined. The CDR3 covers 14 residues. CDR1 DFQATT and CDR2 SNEGSKA come from the germline V gene (reference sequence). Trimming stripped 0 bases from V and 4 bases from J, with 12 bases between. CDR3 residues: CSARDGGWLTEAFF. DNA of the CDR3: TGCAGTGCTAGAGATGGAGGGTGGCTCACTGAAGCTTTCTTT.

The rearrangement links TRBV5-1 to TRBJ1-5; perhaps TRBD1 as D (5 bases). CDR3 length equals 14 residues. Trimming took 0 bases from V and 9 from J, leaving 13 bases between them. CDR1 SGHRS and CDR2 YFSETQ come from the germline V gene. Written as DNA, the CDR3 is TGCGCCAGCAGCTTGGACGGGACCATCCCGCCCCAGCATTTT. This gives the protein CASSLDGTIPPQHF.

This rearrangement joins TRBV14 to TRBJ2-7; 7 nucleotides agree with TRBD2. The germline CDR1 and CDR2 sequences are SGHDN and FVKESK. Unmatched junction bases numbered 12, after V lost 2 bases and J lost 5 bases. CDR3 length: 16 amino acids. The CDR3 loop is CASSQINLREPNEQYF. The CDR3 DNA reads as TGTGCCAGCAGCCAAATAAATTTGCGGGAGCCCAACGAGCAGTACTTC.

This chain connects TRBV27 to TRBJ2-7; TRBD2 matches at 8 bases. Trimming cost V 8 bases and J 6 bases; bases outside gene matches: 6. CDR1 and CDR2 (germline): MNHEY, SMNVEV (reference sequence). CDR3 length equals 12 residues. The CDR3 region is CASGTSSSEQYF. The CDR3 DNA sequence: TGTGCCAGCGGGACTAGTAGCAGCGAGCAGTACTTC.

This clonotype occurred a few times. The DNA of the CDR3 is TGCAGTGCTAGAGATGGGAAGATAGCGGGAATTTACGAGCAGTACTTC. It specifies CSARDGKIAGIYEQYF. The chain combines TRBV20-1 with TRBJ2-7; 8 bases line up with TRBD2. V lost 0 bases to trimming and J lost 4 bases; unmatched junction nucleotides: 11. This CDR3 has 16 residues. Germline CDR1 and CDR2: DFQATT and SNEGSKA (reference sequence).

This clonotype was picked up many times. The CDR3 nucleotides are TGTGCCAGCAGCTTACTCCGACAGGGCACTGAAGCTTTCTTT. This codes for CASSLLRQGTEAFF. The chain joins TRBV5-5 to TRBJ1-1; 7 nucleotides line up with TRBD1. This CDR3 is 14 amino acids long. Germline values: CDR1 SGHKS, CDR2 YYEKEE (reference sequence). V shed 2 bases and J 4 bases; nucleotides not matched to a gene: 5.

In this sample, this clonotype turned up a few times. This chain joins TRBV12-3 or TRBV12-4 and TRBJ2-2; possible D gene TRBD2, 5 bases. This CDR3 contains 14 residues. The ends were cut back, 7 bases at V and 5 bases at J, with 14 bases in the middle. The CDR3 sequence: CASNWGVETGELFF. As DNA, the CDR3 is TGTGCCAGCAACTGGGGAGTGGAGACCGGGGAGCTGTTTTTT.

The J gene is TRBJ2-1, the V gene TRBV27; possibly TRBD1 for D (6 bases). The CDR3 sequence is 13 residues long. Deletions cut 5 bases from V and 6 bases from J, with 11 bases between. Per the germline V gene, CDR1 is MNHEY and CDR2 is SMNVEV (reference sequence). In DNA form, the CDR3 reads TGTGCCAGCAGTACCAGGACAGTCAATGAGCAGTTCTTC. Its protein is CASSTRTVNEQFF.

The V and J genes are TRBV10-3 and TRBJ2-3; 8 bases are a match to TRBD2. The CDR3 is 16 residues long. Trimming took 4 bases from V and 2 from J; bases not matched to a gene: 8. Germline V gene data show CDR1 as ENHRY and CDR2 as SYGVKD. This CDR3 is CAISVTSGSTTDTQYF. CDR3 in DNA: TGTGCCATCAGTGTAACTAGCGGTAGTACCACAGATACGCAGTATTTT.

The rearrangement uses TRBV12-3 or TRBV12-4 and TRBJ2-5; TRBD2 aligns across 11 bases. CDR3 size: 14 residues. Unmatched junction bases numbered 8, after V lost 7 bases and J lost 7 bases. The CDR3 reads CASTLIAGGGTQYF. CDR3 nucleotide sequence: TGTGCCAGCACCCTAATAGCGGGAGGGGGGACCCAGTACTTC.

V and J are TRBV12-3 or TRBV12-4 and TRBJ2-3; D remains unclear. This CDR3 is built from 12 residues. V gave up 11 bases and J gave up 3 bases, with 12 bases separating them. In DNA, the CDR3 is TGTGCCTCCGAAGGGTGGACAGATACGCAGTATTTT. Translation gives CASEGWTDTQYF.

This clonotype was seen a few times. J is TRBJ2-1 and V is TRBV7-2, with 12 bases identical to TRBD2. Trimming cost V 5 bases and J 12 bases; bases outside gene matches: 8. Germline CDR1 reads SGHTA; CDR2 reads FQGNSA. This CDR3 has 14 residues. The CDR3 here is CASSTTSSGRAQFF. The CDR3 bases are TGTGCCAGCAGCACAACTTCTAGCGGGAGGGCGCAGTTCTTC.

This chain uses TRBV3-1 with TRBJ2-4; the match to TRBD2 covers 7 bases. The CDR3 contains 14 residues. J was trimmed by 7 bases and V by 1 base; bases with no gene match: 4. Germline V lookup: CDR1 LGHDT, CDR2 YNNKEL (reference sequence). In DNA form, the CDR3 reads TGTGCCAGCAGCCAAGGCGGGAGAGGTAACATTCAGTACTTC. The encoded protein is CASSQGGRGNIQYF.

This sequence joins TRBV5-1 and TRBJ1-2, with 9 bases matching TRBD1. V lost 0 bases and J lost 7; bases outside the gene matches: 4. Germline V gene data show CDR1 as SGHRS and CDR2 as YFSETQ. The CDR3 loop spans 14 amino acids. The CDR3 is CASSLDRGLFGYTF. DNA of the CDR3: TGCGCCAGCAGCTTGGACAGGGGGCTGTTTGGCTACACCTTC.

This clonotype was found a few times. The DNA of the CDR3 is TGTGCCAGCAGTTTAGGAGCGGGTAATCACAATGAGCAGTTCTTC. Its translation is CASSLGAGNHNEQFF. J is TRBJ2-1 and V is TRBV12-3 or TRBV12-4; D is possibly TRBD2 (6 bases). This CDR3 is 15 amino acids long. V lost 1 base, J lost 5 bases, and 12 bases lay in between.

A few counts support this clonotype. V usage is TRBV6-5 and J usage is TRBJ2-3; weak D call: TRBD1 (7 bases). Germline lookup yields CDR1 MNHEY and CDR2 SVGAGI. The CDR3 is 17 residues long. Between the trimmed V and J ends, which lost 2 bases and 2 bases, there was a span of 17 bases. CDR3 in DNA: TGTGCCAGCAGTTACCAGGGGGAGGTCGGGTACACAGATACGCAGTATTTT. Amino acid sequence: CASSYQGEVGYTDTQYF.

In its sample, this clonotype was seen a few times. The rearrangement links TRBV20-1 to TRBJ2-5; D might be TRBD1 or TRBD2, each matching 5 bases. V gave up 3 bases and J gave up 3 bases, with 20 bases separating them. CDR3 length: 16 amino acids. Germline V lookup: CDR1 DFQATT, CDR2 SNEGSKA (reference sequence). The CDR3 nucleotides read TGCAGTGCTAGCACAGGATCGGGATCGCGGAAAGAGACCCAGTACTTC. Translated: CSASTGSGSRKETQYF.